This TCR beta chain comes out of a study of blood T cell repertoires in COVID-19. Looking at the study overall: From T cells, B-cell-depleted T cells, or PBMCs came the material, which was cDNA or gDNA.

The assay was immunoSEQ multiplex PCR, and TCRdb's table has in-frame clones only and misses some. The sample has about 130,000 clones; roughly 84% are singletons. The CDR3 extends over 14 amino acids. The V and J ends lost 0 bases and 9 bases respectively, with 16 bases between them. CDR1 SGHDT and CDR2 YYEEEE come from the germline V gene. J is TRBJ2-7 and V is TRBV5-6; TRBD2 might be the D (5 bases). This TCR was sampled from a woman aged 80 or over with acute or convalescent COVID-19. Sample: peripheral blood. In DNA form, the CDR3 reads TGTGCCAGCAGCTTGGATCTGTCGCCACGGGGGCAGTACTTC. Its translation: CASSLDLSPRGQYF.